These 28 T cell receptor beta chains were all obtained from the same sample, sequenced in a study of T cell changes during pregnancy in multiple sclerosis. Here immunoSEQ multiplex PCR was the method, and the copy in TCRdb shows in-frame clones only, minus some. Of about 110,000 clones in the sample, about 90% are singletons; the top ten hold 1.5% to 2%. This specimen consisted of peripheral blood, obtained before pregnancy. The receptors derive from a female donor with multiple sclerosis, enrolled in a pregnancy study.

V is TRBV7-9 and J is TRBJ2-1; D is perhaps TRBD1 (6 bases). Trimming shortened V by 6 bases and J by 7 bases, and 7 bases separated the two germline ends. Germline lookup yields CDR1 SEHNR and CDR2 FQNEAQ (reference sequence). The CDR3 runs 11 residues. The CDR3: CASRTGNEQFF. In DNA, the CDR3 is TGTGCCAGCAGGACAGGTAATGAGCAGTTCTTC.

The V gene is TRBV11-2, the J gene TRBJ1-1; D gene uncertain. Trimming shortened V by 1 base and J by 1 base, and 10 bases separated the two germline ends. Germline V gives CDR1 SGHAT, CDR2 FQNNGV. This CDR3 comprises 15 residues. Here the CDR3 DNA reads TGTGCCAGCAGCTTAGGTCGGGGTACGAACACTGAAGCTTTCTTT. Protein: CASSLGRGTNTEAFF. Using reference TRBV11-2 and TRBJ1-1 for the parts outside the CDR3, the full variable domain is EAGVAQSPRYKIIEKRQSVAFWCNPISGHATLYWYQQILGQGPKLLIQFQNNGVVDDSQLPKDRFSAERLKGVDSTLKIQPAKLEDSAVYLCASSLGRGTNTEAFFGQGTRLTVV.

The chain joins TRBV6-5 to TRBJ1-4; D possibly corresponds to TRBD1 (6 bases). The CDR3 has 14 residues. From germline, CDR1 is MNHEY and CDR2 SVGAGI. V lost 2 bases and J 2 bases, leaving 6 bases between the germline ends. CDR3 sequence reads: CASSYGGTNEKLFF. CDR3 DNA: TGTGCCAGCAGTTACGGGGGCACTAATGAAAAACTGTTTTTT.

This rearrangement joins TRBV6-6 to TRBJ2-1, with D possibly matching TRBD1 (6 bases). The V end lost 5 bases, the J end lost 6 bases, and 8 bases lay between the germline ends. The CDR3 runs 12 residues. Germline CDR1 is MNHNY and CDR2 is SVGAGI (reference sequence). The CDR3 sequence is CASSARGNEQFF. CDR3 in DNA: TGTGCCAGCAGTGCCAGGGGCAATGAGCAGTTCTTC.

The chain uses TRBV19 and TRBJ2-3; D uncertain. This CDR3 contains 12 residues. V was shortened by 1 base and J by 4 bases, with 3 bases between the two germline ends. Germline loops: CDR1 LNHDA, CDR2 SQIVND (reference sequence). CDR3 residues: CASSIAADTQYF. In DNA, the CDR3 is TGTGCCAGTAGTATAGCTGCAGATACGCAGTATTTT.

The CDR3 spells CASSLALDKNHEQYF. CDR3 nucleotides: TGTGCCAGCAGTTTAGCCCTGGACAAGAACCACGAGCAGTACTTC. This chain links TRBV28 with TRBJ2-7; maybe TRBD1 (5 bases). In germline, CDR1 is MDHEN, CDR2 SYDVKM. V was trimmed by 2 bases and J by 5 bases, leaving 16 bases between them. This CDR3 is built from 15 residues.

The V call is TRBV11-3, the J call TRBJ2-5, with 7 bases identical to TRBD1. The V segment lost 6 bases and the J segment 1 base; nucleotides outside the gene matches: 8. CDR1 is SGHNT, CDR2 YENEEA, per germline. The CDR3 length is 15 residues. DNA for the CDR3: TGTGCCAGCAGTCCTCGGGACAGTTTCCAAGAGACCCAGTACTTC. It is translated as CASSPRDSFQETQYF.

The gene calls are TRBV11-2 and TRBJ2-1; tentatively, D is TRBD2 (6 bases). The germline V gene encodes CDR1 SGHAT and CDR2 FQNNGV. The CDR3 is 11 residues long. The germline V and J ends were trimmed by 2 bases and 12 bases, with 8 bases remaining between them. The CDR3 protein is CASSLQGGQFF. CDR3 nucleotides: TGTGCCAGCAGCTTACAGGGAGGGCAGTTCTTC.

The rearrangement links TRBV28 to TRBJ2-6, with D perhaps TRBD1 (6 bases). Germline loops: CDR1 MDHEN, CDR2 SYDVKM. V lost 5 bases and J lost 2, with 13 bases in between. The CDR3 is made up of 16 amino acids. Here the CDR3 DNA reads TGTGCCAGCAGTCTCACAGGGTGGGCTGGGGCCAACGTCCTGACTTTC. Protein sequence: CASSLTGWAGANVLTF. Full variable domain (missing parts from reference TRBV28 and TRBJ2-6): DVKVTQSSRYLVKRTGEKVFLECVQDMDHENMFWYRQDPGLGLRLIYFSYDVKMKEKGDIPEGYSVSREKKERFSLILESASTNQTSMYLCASSLTGWAGANVLTFGAGSRLTVL.

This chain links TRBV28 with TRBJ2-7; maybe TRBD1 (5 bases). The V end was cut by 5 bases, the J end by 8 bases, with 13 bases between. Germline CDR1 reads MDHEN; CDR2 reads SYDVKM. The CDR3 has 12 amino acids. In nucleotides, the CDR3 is TGTGCCAGCAGTGCCCAGGGCCCCAAGCAGTACTTC. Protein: CASSAQGPKQYF.

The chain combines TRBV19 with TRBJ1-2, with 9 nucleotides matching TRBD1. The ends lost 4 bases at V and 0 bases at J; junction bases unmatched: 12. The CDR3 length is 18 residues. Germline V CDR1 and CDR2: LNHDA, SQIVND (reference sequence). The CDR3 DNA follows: TGTGCCAGTAGTACCCCTCCTTGGACAGGGGTAGCTAACTATGGCTACACCTTC. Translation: CASSTPPWTGVANYGYTF.

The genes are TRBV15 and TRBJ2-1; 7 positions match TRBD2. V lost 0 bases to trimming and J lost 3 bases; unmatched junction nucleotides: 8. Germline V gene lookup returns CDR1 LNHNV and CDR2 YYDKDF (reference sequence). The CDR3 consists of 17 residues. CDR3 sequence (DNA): TGTGCCACCAGCAGAGAAACCCTAGCGGAACTCTACAATGAGCAGTTCTTC. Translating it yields CATSRETLAELYNEQFF.

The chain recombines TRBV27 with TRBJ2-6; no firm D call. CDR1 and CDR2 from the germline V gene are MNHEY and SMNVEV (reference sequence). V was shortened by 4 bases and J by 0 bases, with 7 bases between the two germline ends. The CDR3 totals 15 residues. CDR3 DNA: TGTGCCAGCAGTTCTTCTTACTCTGGGGCCAACGTCCTGACTTTC. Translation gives CASSSSYSGANVLTF.

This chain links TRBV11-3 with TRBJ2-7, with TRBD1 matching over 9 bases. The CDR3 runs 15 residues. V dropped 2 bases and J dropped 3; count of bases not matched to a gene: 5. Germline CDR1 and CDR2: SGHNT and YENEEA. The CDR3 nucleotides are TGTGCCAGCAGCTTACGGGGACAGGGCGACTACGAGCAGTACTTC. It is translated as CASSLRGQGDYEQYF.

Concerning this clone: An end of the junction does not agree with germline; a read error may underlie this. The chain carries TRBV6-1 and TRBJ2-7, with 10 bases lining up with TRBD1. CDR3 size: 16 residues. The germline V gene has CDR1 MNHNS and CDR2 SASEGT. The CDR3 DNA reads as TGTGCCAGCAGCGAAGGCCCGGGACAGGGGTTGTACGAGCAGTACTTC. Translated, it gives CASSEGPGQGLYEQYF.

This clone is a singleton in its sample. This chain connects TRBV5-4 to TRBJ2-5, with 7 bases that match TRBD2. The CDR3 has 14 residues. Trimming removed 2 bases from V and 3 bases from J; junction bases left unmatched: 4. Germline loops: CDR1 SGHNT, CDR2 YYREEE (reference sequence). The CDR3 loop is CASSFGTKEETQYF. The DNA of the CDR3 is TGTGCCAGCAGCTTCGGGACTAAGGAAGAGACCCAGTACTTC.

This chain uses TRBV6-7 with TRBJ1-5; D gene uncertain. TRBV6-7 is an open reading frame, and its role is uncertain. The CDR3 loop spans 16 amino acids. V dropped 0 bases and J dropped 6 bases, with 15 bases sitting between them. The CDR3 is CASSYSTRIGSQPQHF. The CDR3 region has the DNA TGTGCCAGCAGTTACTCGACGCGGATTGGTAGTCAGCCCCAGCATTTT.

The CDR3 DNA sequence: TGTGCCAGCAGCTTAGGGGGACAGTCATCAGCTGGAAACACCATATATTTT. Its protein product is CASSLGGQSSAGNTIYF. The chain joins TRBV7-8 to TRBJ1-3; TRBD1 matches 7 bases. The CDR3 contains 17 residues. In germline, CDR1 is SGHVS, CDR2 FQNEAQ. Losses at the gene ends were 1 base for V and 2 bases for J; bases not matched to a gene: 8. The full variable domain, with the rest looked up from reference TRBV7-8 and TRBJ1-3, is GAGVSQSPRYKVAKRGQDVALRCDPISGHVSLFWYQQALGQGPEFLTYFQNEAQLDKSGLPSDRFFAERPEGSVSTLKIQRTQQEDSAVYLCASSLGGQSSAGNTIYFGEGSWLTVV.

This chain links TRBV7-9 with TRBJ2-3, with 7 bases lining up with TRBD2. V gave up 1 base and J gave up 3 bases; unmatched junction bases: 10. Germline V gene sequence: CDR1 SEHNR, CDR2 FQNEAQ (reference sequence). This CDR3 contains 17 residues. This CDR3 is CASSLVRSSGTTDTQYF. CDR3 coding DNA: TGTGCCAGCAGCTTAGTACGCTCTAGCGGTACTACAGATACGCAGTATTTT.

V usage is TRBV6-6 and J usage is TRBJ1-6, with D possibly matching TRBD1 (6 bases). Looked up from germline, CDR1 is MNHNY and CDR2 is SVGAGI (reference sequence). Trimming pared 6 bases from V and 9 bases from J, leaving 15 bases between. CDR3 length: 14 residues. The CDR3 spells CASSRTVFSSPLHF. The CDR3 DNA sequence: TGTGCCAGCAGCCGGACAGTTTTTAGTTCACCCCTCCACTTT.

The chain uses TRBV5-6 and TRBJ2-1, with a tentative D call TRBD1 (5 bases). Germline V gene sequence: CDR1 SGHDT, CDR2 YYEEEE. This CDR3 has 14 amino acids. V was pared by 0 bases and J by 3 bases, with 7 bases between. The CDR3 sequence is CASSLGQFYNEQFF. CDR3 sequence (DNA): TGTGCCAGCAGCTTGGGACAGTTCTACAATGAGCAGTTCTTC.

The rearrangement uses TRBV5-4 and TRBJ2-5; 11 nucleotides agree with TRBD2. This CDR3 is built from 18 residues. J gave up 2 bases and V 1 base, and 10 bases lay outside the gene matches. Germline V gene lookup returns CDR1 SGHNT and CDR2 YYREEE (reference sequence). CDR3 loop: CASSLWSSGGRGQETQYF. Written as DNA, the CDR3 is TGTGCCAGCAGCTTGTGGTCTAGCGGGGGGCGGGGGCAAGAGACCCAGTACTTC.

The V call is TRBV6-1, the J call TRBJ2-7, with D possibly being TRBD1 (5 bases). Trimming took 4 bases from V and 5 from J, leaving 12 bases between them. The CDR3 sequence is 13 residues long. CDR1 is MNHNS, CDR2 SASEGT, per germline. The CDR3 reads CASSVQGRDEQYF. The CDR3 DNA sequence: TGTGCCAGCAGTGTCCAGGGCCGAGACGAGCAGTACTTC.

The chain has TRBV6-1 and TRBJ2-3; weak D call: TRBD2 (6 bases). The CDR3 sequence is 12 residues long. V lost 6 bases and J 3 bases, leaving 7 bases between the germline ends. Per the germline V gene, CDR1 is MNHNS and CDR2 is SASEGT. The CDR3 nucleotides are TGTGCCAGCAGGCTAGCGACAGATACGCAGTATTTT. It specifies CASRLATDTQYF.

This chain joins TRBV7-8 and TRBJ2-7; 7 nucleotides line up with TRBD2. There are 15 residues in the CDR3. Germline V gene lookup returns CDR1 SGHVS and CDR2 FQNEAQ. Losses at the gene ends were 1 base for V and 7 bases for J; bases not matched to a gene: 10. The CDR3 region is CASSLGGGRAEEQYF. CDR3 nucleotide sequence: TGTGCCAGCAGCTTAGGGGGAGGGAGGGCAGAAGAGCAGTACTTC. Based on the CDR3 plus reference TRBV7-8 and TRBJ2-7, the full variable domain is GAGVSQSPRYKVAKRGQDVALRCDPISGHVSLFWYQQALGQGPEFLTYFQNEAQLDKSGLPSDRFFAERPEGSVSTLKIQRTQQEDSAVYLCASSLGGGRAEEQYFGPGTRLTVT.

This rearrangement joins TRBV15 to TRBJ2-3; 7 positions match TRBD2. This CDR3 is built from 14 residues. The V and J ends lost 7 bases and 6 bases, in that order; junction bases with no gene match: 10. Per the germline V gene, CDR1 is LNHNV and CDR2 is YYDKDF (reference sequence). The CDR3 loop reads CATNPGGSLDTQYF. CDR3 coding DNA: TGTGCCACCAACCCGGGAGGCAGCTTGGATACGCAGTATTTT.

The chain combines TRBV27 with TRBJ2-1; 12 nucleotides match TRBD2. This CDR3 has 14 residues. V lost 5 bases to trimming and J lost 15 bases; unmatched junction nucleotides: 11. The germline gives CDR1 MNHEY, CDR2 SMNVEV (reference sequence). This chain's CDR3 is CASSPTLTSGRGFF. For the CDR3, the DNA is TGTGCCAGCAGTCCAACCCTGACTAGCGGGAGAGGGTTCTTC.

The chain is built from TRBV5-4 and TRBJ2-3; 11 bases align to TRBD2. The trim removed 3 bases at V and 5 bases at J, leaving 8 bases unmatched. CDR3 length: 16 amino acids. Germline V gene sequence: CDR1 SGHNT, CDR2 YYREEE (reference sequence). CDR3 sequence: CASSSLAGGPRDTQYF. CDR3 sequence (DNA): TGTGCCAGCAGCTCGTTAGCGGGAGGGCCAAGAGATACGCAGTATTTT.